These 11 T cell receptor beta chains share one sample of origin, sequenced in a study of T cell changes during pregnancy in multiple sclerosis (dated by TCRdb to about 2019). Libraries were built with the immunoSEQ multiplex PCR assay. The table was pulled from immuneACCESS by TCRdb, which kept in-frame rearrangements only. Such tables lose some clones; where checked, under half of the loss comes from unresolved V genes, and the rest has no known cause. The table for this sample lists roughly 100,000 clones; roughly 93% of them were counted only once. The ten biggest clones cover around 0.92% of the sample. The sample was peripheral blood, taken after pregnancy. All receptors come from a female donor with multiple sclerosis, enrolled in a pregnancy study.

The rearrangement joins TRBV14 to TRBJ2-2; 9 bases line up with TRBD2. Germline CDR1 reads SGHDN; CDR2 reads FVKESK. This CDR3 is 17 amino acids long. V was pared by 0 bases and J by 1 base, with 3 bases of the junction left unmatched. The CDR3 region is CASSQDLLAGNTGELFF. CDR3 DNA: TGTGCCAGCAGCCAAGATTTACTAGCGGGGAACACCGGGGAGCTGTTTTTT.

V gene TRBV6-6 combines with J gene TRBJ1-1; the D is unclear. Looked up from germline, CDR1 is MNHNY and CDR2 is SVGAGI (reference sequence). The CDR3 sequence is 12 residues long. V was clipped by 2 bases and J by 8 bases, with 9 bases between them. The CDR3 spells CASSYAEVEAFF. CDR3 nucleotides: TGTGCCAGCAGTTACGCGGAGGTAGAAGCTTTCTTT.

The CDR3 loop is CASSLRGAQPQHF. CDR3 nucleotide sequence: TGTGCCAGCAGCTTAAGGGGCGCTCAGCCCCAGCATTTT. The chain links TRBV7-2 to TRBJ1-5, with a weak D call TRBD1 (5 bases). V was shortened by 2 bases and J by 6 bases, with 8 bases between the two germline ends. The germline gives CDR1 SGHTA, CDR2 FQGNSA. CDR3 length: 13 amino acids.

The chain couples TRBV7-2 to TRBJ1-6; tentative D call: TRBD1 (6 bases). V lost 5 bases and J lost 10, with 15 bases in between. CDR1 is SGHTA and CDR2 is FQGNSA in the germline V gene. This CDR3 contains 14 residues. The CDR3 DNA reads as TGTGCCAGCAGCCCCCGCGGGGGCGACTCACCCCTCCACTTT. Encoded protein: CASSPRGGDSPLHF. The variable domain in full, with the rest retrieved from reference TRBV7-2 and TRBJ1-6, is GAGVSQSPSNKVTEKGKDVELRCDPISGHTALYWYRQSLGQGLEFLIYFQGNSAPDKSGLPSDRFSAERTGGSVSTLTIQRTQQEDSAVYLCASSPRGGDSPLHFGNGTRLTVT.

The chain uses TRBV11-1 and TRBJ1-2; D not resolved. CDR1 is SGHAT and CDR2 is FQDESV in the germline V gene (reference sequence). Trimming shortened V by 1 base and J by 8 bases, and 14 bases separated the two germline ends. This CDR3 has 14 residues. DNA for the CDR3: TGTGCCAGCAGCTTAGGATACTCCCGGGAGGGCTACACCTTC. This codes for CASSLGYSREGYTF.

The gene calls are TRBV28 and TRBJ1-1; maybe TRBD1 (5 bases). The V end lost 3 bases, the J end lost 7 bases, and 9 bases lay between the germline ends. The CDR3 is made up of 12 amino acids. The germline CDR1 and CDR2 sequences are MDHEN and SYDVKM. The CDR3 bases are TGTGCCAGCAGTTTGGCGGGGGGTGAAGCTTTCTTT. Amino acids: CASSLAGGEAFF.

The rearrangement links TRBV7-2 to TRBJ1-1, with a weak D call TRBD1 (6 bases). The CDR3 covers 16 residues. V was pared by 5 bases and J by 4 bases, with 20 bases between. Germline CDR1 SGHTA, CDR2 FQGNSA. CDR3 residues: CASSPRLGGARTEAFF. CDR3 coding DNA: TGTGCCAGCAGCCCCCGTCTCGGGGGGGCGCGCACTGAAGCTTTCTTT.

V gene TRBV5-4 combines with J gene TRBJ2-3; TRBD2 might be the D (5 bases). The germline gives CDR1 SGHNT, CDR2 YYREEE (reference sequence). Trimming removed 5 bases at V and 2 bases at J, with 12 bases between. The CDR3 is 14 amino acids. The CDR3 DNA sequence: TGTGCCAGCAGACGAAGCGGACCCACAGATACGCAGTATTTT. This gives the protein CASRRSGPTDTQYF.

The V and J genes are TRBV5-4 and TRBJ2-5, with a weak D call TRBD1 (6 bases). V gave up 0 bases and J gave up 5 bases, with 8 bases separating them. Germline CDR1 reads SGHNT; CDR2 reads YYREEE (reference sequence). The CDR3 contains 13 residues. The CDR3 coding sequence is TGTGCCAGCAGCTTGGCAGGGGCCGAGACCCAGTACTTC. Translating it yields CASSLAGAETQYF.

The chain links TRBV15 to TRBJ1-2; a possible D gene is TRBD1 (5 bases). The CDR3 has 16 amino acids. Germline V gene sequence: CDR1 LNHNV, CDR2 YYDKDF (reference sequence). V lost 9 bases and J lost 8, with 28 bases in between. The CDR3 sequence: CATRGLLKSVPRGYTF. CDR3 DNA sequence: TGTGCCACAAGGGGTCTTTTAAAGTCCGTGCCCAGGGGCTACACCTTC.

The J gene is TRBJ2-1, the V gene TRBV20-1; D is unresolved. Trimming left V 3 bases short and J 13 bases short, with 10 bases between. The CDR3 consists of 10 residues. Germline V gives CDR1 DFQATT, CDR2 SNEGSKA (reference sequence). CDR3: CSASSGPQFF. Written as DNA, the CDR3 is TGCAGTGCTAGCTCAGGTCCCCAGTTCTTC.